This T cell receptor beta chain stems from a study of CD8+CD57+ T cells in acquired aplastic anemia. Study background: Reads per healthy sample averaged roughly 9.9 million (CD4+) and approximately 12 million (CD8+). General study findings and limits: With respect to CD8+ Simpson's diversity, patients and controls did not differ significantly. Around 29 CD8+ CDR3 sequences were shared between patients and controls.

CDR3 and TCR beta VDJ profiling relied on genomic DNA as the template. TCRdb fed the reads into MiXCR, producing one record per CDR3 protein. In the table there are 90,000 to 130,000 distinct CDR3 sequences, less than 65% of which are singletons. To note about this clonotype: Its antigen is not known.

Per germline, CDR1 SGHTA and CDR2 FQGTGA. V dropped 4 bases and J dropped 3; count of bases not matched to a gene: 9. The CDR3 covers 18 residues. The TCR originated in a human donor in good health, serving as a control. The J gene is TRBJ2-5, the V gene TRBV7-3; TRBD2 aligns across 15 bases. Sequencing was done on a sample of sorted CD4+, CD8+, or CD8+CD57+ T cells (not recorded which) from PBMCs. In DNA form, the CDR3 reads TGTGCCAGCAGCTCCACTGGACTAGCGGGGGGGCAGGAAGAGACCCAGTACTTC. Encoded protein: CASSSTGLAGGQEETQYF.